This TCR beta chain comes out of a study of cytomegalovirus exposure and HLA in healthy donors. V lost 3 bases, J lost 0 bases, and 2 bases stayed unmatched. Looked up from germline, CDR1 is SGHTA and CDR2 is FQGNSA. This CDR3 contains 16 residues. It was with 60 Vbeta and 13 Jbeta primers that the PCR ran. Repertoires were generated with immunoSEQ multiplex PCR, while TCRdb's copy carries only in-frame clones and drops some. The sample contains around 190,000 clones, around 82% of which appear only once. To note about this clone: Its antigen is unidentified.

The study's findings and limits: Some public TCRs appeared in many individuals, while most sequences were rare. Cytomegalovirus-associated status was assigned to 150 or so TCR beta chains. A missense DCLRE1C variant was associated with V- and J-gene trimming of TCR beta chains in a later analysis, and an independent cohort replicated the association. In all likelihood, a cluster of highly shared sequence variants was a sequencing artifact.

The chain joins TRBV7-2 to TRBJ1-5, with 10 bases fitting TRBD1. Sequenced sample: PBMCs. The receptor was derived from a man in his fifties or sixties in good health and CMV-seronegative. DNA for the CDR3: TGTGCCAGCAGCTTGACAGGGGGCTATAGCAATCAGCCCCAGCATTTT. The encoded protein is CASSLTGGYSNQPQHF.